These T cell receptor beta chains were read from a single sample in a study of shared T cell receptors in the human thymus. Sequencing was performed with immunoSEQ multiplex PCR; in TCRdb, only in-frame clones are kept and a portion is missing. Of about 730,000 clones listed, roughly 88% are singletons. The sample was also reused in another study, on human thymus T cells.

The specimen sequenced was thymocytes. Receptors originate from a girl in the first two years of life with a congenital heart defect. The CDR3 runs from the conserved cysteine through the conserved F or W. The D gene is left open where the match is weak. A row's size may be missing; if present it is once, few, many or a size class.

J gene: TRBJ1-5; V gene: TRBV5-6; D gene: .; clone size: few; CDR3 DNA: TGTGCCAGCAGCTTGACCTCACGGGAGACTGGCAATCAGCCCCAGCATTTT; CDR3 protein: CASSLTSRETGNQPQHF
J gene: TRBJ2-2; V gene: TRBV9; D gene: .; clone size: .; CDR3 DNA: TGTGCCAGCAGCGTCCGGGGGACGAACACCGGGGAGCTGTTTTTT; CDR3 protein: CASSVRGTNTGELFF
J gene: TRBJ2-7; V gene: TRBV11-2; D gene: TRBD2; clone size: once; CDR3 DNA: TGTGCCAGCAGAACCGGGGCGGGGGGCGACGAGCAGTACTTC; CDR3 protein: CASRTGAGGDEQYF
J gene: TRBJ2-3; V gene: TRBV5-1; D gene: TRBD1; clone size: once; CDR3 DNA: TGCGCCAGCAGGATGAACAGGGGGCGCACAGATACGCAGTATTTT; CDR3 protein: CASRMNRGRTDTQYF
J gene: TRBJ1-2; V gene: TRBV10-3; D gene: .; clone size: .; CDR3 DNA: TGTGCCATCAGTGAGTCGAGGGTAGAAGGCTATGGCTACACCTTC; CDR3 protein: CAISESRVEGYGYTF
J gene: TRBJ2-7; V gene: TRBV27; D gene: TRBD2; clone size: .; CDR3 DNA: TGTGCCAGCAGTTTGGAGGGGATGTTTGCGGGGGGGCCCGCCGAGCAGTACTTC; CDR3 protein: CASSLEGMFAGGPAEQYF
J gene: TRBJ1-2; V gene: TRBV29-1; D gene: TRBD1; clone size: .; CDR3 DNA: TGCAGCGTTGAACTATACAGGACAGGATACTACTATGGCTACACCTTC; CDR3 protein: CSVELYRTGYYYGYTF
J gene: TRBJ1-5; V gene: TRBV2; D gene: TRBD1; clone size: .; CDR3 DNA: TGTGCCAATAGCCGGGACAGATATCAGCCCCAGCATTTT; CDR3 protein: CANSRDRYQPQHF
J gene: TRBJ2-4; V gene: TRBV5-6; D gene: TRBD1; clone size: .; CDR3 DNA: TGTGCCAGCAGCTTAGGGACAGGGGTTTCCCTAGCCAAAAACATTCAGTACTTC; CDR3 protein: CASSLGTGVSLAKNIQYF
J gene: TRBJ2-1; V gene: TRBV5-4; D gene: TRBD1; clone size: .; CDR3 DNA: TGTGCCAGCAGCAGGGACAGGGGTATCAATGAGCAGTTCTTC; CDR3 protein: CASSRDRGINEQFF
J gene: TRBJ2-7; V gene: TRBV27; D gene: TRBD1; clone size: .; CDR3 DNA: TGTGCCAGCAGTCTTTGGACAGGGGGGTACTTC; CDR3 protein: CASSLWTGGYF
J gene: TRBJ1-6; V gene: TRBV9; D gene: .; clone size: .; CDR3 DNA: TGTGCCAGCAGCCCCTTTATCGACTTGAGCTCCTATAATTCCCCCCTCCACTTT; CDR3 protein: CASSPFIDLSSYNSPLHF
J gene: TRBJ2-5; V gene: TRBV25-1; D gene: .; clone size: .; CDR3 DNA: TGTGCCAGCAGTGAGCACAGGGAGAAAGAGACCCAGTACTTC; CDR3 protein: CASSEHREKETQYF
J gene: TRBJ2-5; V gene: TRBV4-1; D gene: .; clone size: .; CDR3 DNA: TGCGCCAGCAGCCAAGACCTCAGGGTACAAGAGACCCAGTACTTC; CDR3 protein: CASSQDLRVQETQYF
J gene: TRBJ1-3; V gene: TRBV28; D gene: TRBD1; clone size: few; CDR3 DNA: TGTGCCAGCAGTCCCGAGGACAGGGGCTCTGGAAACACCATATATTTT; CDR3 protein: CASSPEDRGSGNTIYF
J gene: TRBJ2-5; V gene: TRBV5-1; D gene: TRBD1; clone size: .; CDR3 DNA: TGCGCCAGCAGCTGCGGACAGGCGCAAGAGACCCAGTACTTC; CDR3 protein: CASSCGQAQETQYF
J gene: TRBJ2-7; V gene: TRBV7-2; D gene: .; clone size: .; CDR3 DNA: TGTGCCAGCAGCTTAGTTGACAGGAGACCTGAGGAGCAGTACTTC; CDR3 protein: CASSLVDRRPEEQYF
J gene: TRBJ2-7; V gene: TRBV6-5; D gene: .; clone size: .; CDR3 DNA: TGTGCCAGCAGTTACTCGCCGGGGAGCGCCTACGAGCAGTACTTC; CDR3 protein: CASSYSPGSAYEQYF
J gene: TRBJ1-1; V gene: TRBV7-2; D gene: .; clone size: .; CDR3 DNA: TGTGCCAGCAGCATCCCCCGGGAGTCGGTAGTACGCACTGAAGCTTTCTTT; CDR3 protein: CASSIPRESVVRTEAFF
J gene: TRBJ1-1; V gene: TRBV6-6; D gene: .; clone size: .; CDR3 DNA: TGTGCCAGCAGCTTTGGGGTTCGGGGGGCCAGAGAAGCTTTCTTT; CDR3 protein: CASSFGVRGAREAFF
J gene: TRBJ2-5; V gene: TRBV7-8; D gene: TRBD1; clone size: .; CDR3 DNA: TGTGCCAGCAGCCCCGCGGATGGGACAGCCAAAGAGACCCAGTACTTC; CDR3 protein: CASSPADGTAKETQYF
J gene: TRBJ2-2; V gene: TRBV6-5; D gene: .; clone size: .; CDR3 DNA: TGTGCCAGCAGTCCCCTACAAGACAGGACCGGGGAGCTGTTTTTT; CDR3 protein: CASSPLQDRTGELFF
J gene: TRBJ2-1; V gene: TRBV4-3; D gene: TRBD2; clone size: .; CDR3 DNA: TGCGCCAGCAGCCAAGGGAGAGCGGGGGCATACAATGAGCAGTTCTTC; CDR3 protein: CASSQGRAGAYNEQFF
J gene: TRBJ2-5; V gene: TRBV4-1; D gene: TRBD1; clone size: once; CDR3 DNA: TGCGCCAGCAGCCGAGCTAGGACAGGTCAAGAGACCCAGTACTTC; CDR3 protein: CASSRARTGQETQYF
J gene: TRBJ1-1; V gene: TRBV18; D gene: .; clone size: .; CDR3 DNA: TGTGCCAGCTCACGACCTAAAGGAGGCCTGAGTGAAGCTTTCTTT; CDR3 protein: CASSRPKGGLSEAFF
J gene: TRBJ2-5; V gene: TRBV11-2; D gene: TRBD1; clone size: .; CDR3 DNA: TGTGCCAGCAGCCGAATCGACAGGGCCGAGACCCAGTACTTC; CDR3 protein: CASSRIDRAETQYF
J gene: TRBJ1-2; V gene: TRBV6-5; D gene: .; clone size: few; CDR3 DNA: TGTGCCAGCAGCGCGACAGGTGACTATGGCTACACCTTC; CDR3 protein: CASSATGDYGYTF
J gene: TRBJ1-4; V gene: TRBV2; D gene: TRBD1; clone size: .; CDR3 DNA: TGTGCCAGCAGTCGACAGGGGATAAATGAAAAACTGTTTTTT; CDR3 protein: CASSRQGINEKLFF
J gene: TRBJ1-4; V gene: TRBV4-3; D gene: TRBD1; clone size: .; CDR3 DNA: TGCGCCAGCAGCCAAGGACAGGGGCGTATCGAAAAACTGTTTTTT; CDR3 protein: CASSQGQGRIEKLFF